The 29 T cell receptor beta chains presented below share a single source sample, sequenced in a study of blood T cell repertoires in COVID-19. This table comes from immunoSEQ multiplex PCR, and its TCRdb copy is limited to in-frame clones, with some not included. This table holds over 250,000 clones, roughly 88% found once. The sample comprised PBMCs or T cells enriched from blood (not recorded which). The receptor set was obtained from a woman aged 25-40 years who had recovered from COVID-19.

The count of this clone is one. The V and J genes are TRBV7-2 and TRBJ2-3; TRBD2 matches at 15 bases. Losses at the gene ends were 6 bases for V and 5 bases for J; bases not matched to a gene: 12. This CDR3 has 18 residues. CDR1 is SGHTA, CDR2 FQGNSA, per germline. The CDR3 spells CASRHERTSGGARDTQYF. Written as DNA, the CDR3 is TGTGCCAGCAGGCACGAAAGGACTAGCGGGGGGGCTAGAGATACGCAGTATTTT.

There are a few counts of this clone. The chain couples TRBV27 to TRBJ1-5, with 9 bases matching TRBD1. This CDR3 spans 16 amino acids. Looked up from germline, CDR1 is MNHEY and CDR2 is SMNVEV (reference sequence). V shed 0 bases and J 7 bases; nucleotides not matched to a gene: 7. The CDR3 is CASSLSVTGGGQPQHF. CDR3 DNA sequence: TGTGCCAGCAGTTTATCGGTCACAGGGGGCGGGCAGCCCCAGCATTTT.

The sample holds a few counts of this clone. The chain links TRBV4-3 to TRBJ1-5; 7 bases line up with TRBD1. Germline CDR1 and CDR2: LGHNA and YSLEER. The CDR3 sequence is 14 residues long. Trimming cost V 3 bases and J 6 bases; bases outside gene matches: 5. CDR3 nucleotides: TGCGCCAGCAGCCAGACAGGGCAGGGTCAGCCCCAGCATTTT. It encodes CASSQTGQGQPQHF.

The chain employs TRBV3-1 (or the pseudogene TRBV3-2) and TRBJ1-2, with D possibly being TRBD1 (6 bases). Looked up from germline, CDR1 is LGHDT and CDR2 is YNNKEL (reference sequence). Trimming left V 1 base short and J 5 bases short, with 14 bases between. This CDR3 spans 15 amino acids. CDR3 region: CASSQGGGPVYGYTF. The CDR3 coding sequence is TGTGCCAGCAGCCAAGGGGGGGGGCCAGTGTATGGCTACACCTTC.

This clone was observed once. This chain uses TRBV5-4 with TRBJ2-5; the D gene is possibly TRBD1 (5 bases). The CDR3 has 15 amino acids. V was pared by 0 bases and J by 4 bases, with 13 bases between. CDR1 is SGHNT, CDR2 YYREEE, per germline (reference sequence). The CDR3 nucleotides are TGTGCCAGCAGCTTGGCCGAGGCAGGGCGAGAGACCCAGTACTTC. Its protein product is CASSLAEAGRETQYF.

V gene TRBV19 combines with J gene TRBJ2-2; 7 bases map to TRBD1. Looked up from germline, CDR1 is LNHDA and CDR2 is SQIVND (reference sequence). The CDR3 spans 14 residues. Trimming removed 5 bases from V and 6 bases from J; junction bases left unmatched: 6. CDR3 in amino acids: CASSRDRVAGELFF. For the CDR3, the DNA is TGTGCCAGTAGTCGCGACAGGGTCGCCGGGGAGCTGTTTTTT. Full variable domain (outside the CDR3, taken from reference TRBV19 and TRBJ2-2): DGGITQSPKYLFRKEGQNVTLSCEQNLNHDAMYWYRQDPGQGLRLIYYSQIVNDFQKGDIAEGYSVSREKKESFPLTVTSAQKNPTAFYLCASSRDRVAGELFFGEGSRLTVL.

The sample holds one count of this clone. The CDR3 nucleotides read TGTGCCAGCAGCGTAGAAAAGGGGACAGGGATTGGAAACACCATATATTTT. Its protein product is CASSVEKGTGIGNTIYF. The chain has TRBV9 and TRBJ1-3; 9 bases are a match to TRBD1. CDR3 size: 17 residues. The V gene end was trimmed by 0 bases and the J gene end by 3 bases; junction bases not matched to a gene: 7. Germline assignment: CDR1 SGDLS and CDR2 YYNGEE.

The gene calls are TRBV28 and TRBJ1-6, with TRBD1 matching over 7 bases. The germline V gene has CDR1 MDHEN and CDR2 SYDVKM. V dropped 3 bases and J dropped 0; count of bases not matched to a gene: 8. This CDR3 has 18 residues. The CDR3 region has the DNA TGTGCCAGCAGTTTTCTGGGACAGATTAGCTCCTATAATTCACCCCTCCACTTT. Translated, it gives CASSFLGQISSYNSPLHF.

This sequence joins TRBV7-9 and TRBJ2-3; D is ambiguous. This CDR3 is built from 15 residues. Trimming left V 5 bases short and J 4 bases short, with 16 bases between. Per germline, CDR1 SEHNR and CDR2 FQNEAQ (reference sequence). The CDR3 reads CASSHPGSRADTQYF. As DNA, the CDR3 is TGTGCCAGCAGCCACCCCGGGTCCCGGGCAGATACGCAGTATTTT.

The chain has TRBV6-5 and TRBJ1-2, with 9 bases identical to TRBD1. Per germline, CDR1 MNHEY and CDR2 SVGAGI. The length of the CDR3 is 12 residues. The V gene end was trimmed by 6 bases and the J gene end by 5 bases; junction bases not matched to a gene: 1. CDR3 coding DNA: TGTGCCAGCAGAGGACAGGGGTATGGCTACACCTTC. Its translation is CASRGQGYGYTF.

The chain employs TRBV27 and TRBJ2-7; 8 bases fit TRBD2. The CDR3 has 19 amino acids. V was pared by 5 bases and J by 1 base, with 19 bases of the junction left unmatched. Germline V gives CDR1 MNHEY, CDR2 SMNVEV (reference sequence). DNA of the CDR3: TGTGCCAGCAGTAATAACCATGGGGTAGCGGGGACCCTATCCTACGAGCAGTACTTC. Protein sequence: CASSNNHGVAGTLSYEQYF.

This clone turned up a few times. The J gene is TRBJ1-3, the V gene TRBV18; tentative D call: TRBD1 (5 bases). The CDR3 sequence is 15 residues long. The V end lost 3 bases, the J end lost 4 bases, and 13 bases lay between the germline ends. Germline V gene lookup returns CDR1 KGHSH and CDR2 LQKENI. The CDR3 coding sequence is TGTGCCAGCTCACCGACGGGACTGGGAGGAAACACCATATATTTT. Its translation is CASSPTGLGGNTIYF.

V and J are TRBV25-1 and TRBJ2-7; TRBD1 matches 12 bases. The CDR3 length is 12 residues. Germline-derived CDR1 and CDR2 are MGHDK and SYGVNS. V was clipped by 10 bases and J by 6 bases; unmatched bases: 4. CDR3 bases: TGTGCCACCCGGGACAGGGGGCTCGAGCAGTACTTC. Translated: CATRDRGLEQYF.

The chain is built from TRBV7-6 and TRBJ2-7; TRBD2 might be the D (6 bases). V was clipped by 0 bases and J by 3 bases, with 9 bases between them. Germline V gene data show CDR1 as SGHVS and CDR2 as FNYEAQ. There are 14 residues in the CDR3. The CDR3 loop is CASSLAGGDYEQYF. The CDR3 DNA follows: TGTGCCAGCAGCTTAGCGGGGGGTGACTACGAGCAGTACTTC.

The rearrangement joins TRBV5-6 to TRBJ2-7; tentative D call: TRBD1 (6 bases). V lost 5 bases and J 1 base, leaving 10 bases between the germline ends. The CDR3 has 13 residues. Germline loops: CDR1 SGHDT, CDR2 YYEEEE. The CDR3 nucleotides read TGTGCCAGCAGTCTTGACAGGTCCTACGAGCAGTACTTC. It yields the protein CASSLDRSYEQYF.

The V gene is TRBV18, the J gene TRBJ1-2; weak D call: TRBD1 (5 bases). Germline V CDR1 and CDR2: KGHSH, LQKENI. The length of the CDR3 is 14 residues. The V gene lost 2 bases and the J gene lost 8 bases, with 15 bases spanning the gap. The CDR3 coding sequence is TGTGCCAGCTCACCAAGTCCAGGGTGGGAAGGCTACACCTTC. Its protein is CASSPSPGWEGYTF.

This sequence joins TRBV27 and TRBJ1-2; 7 positions agree with TRBD1. With 5 bases clipped from V and 5 bases from J, the junction kept 5 bases outside the gene matches. The CDR3 sequence is 13 residues long. Germline V gene sequence: CDR1 MNHEY, CDR2 SMNVEV (reference sequence). The CDR3 reads CASSPQGTYGYTF. CDR3 sequence (DNA): TGTGCCAGCAGTCCACAGGGGACATATGGCTACACCTTC.

This rearrangement joins TRBV7-8 to TRBJ1-2; 7 nucleotides agree with TRBD1. This CDR3 region has 18 residues. Germline V gene data show CDR1 as SGHVS and CDR2 as FQNEAQ. Trimming took 5 bases from V and 4 from J; bases not matched to a gene: 19. The DNA of the CDR3 is TGTGCCAGCAGCGCACCCGGAGCGCCGGGACAGAGTTCCTATGGCTACACCTTC. Amino acid sequence: CASSAPGAPGQSSYGYTF.

The V call is TRBV7-9, the J call TRBJ2-2; D possibly corresponds to TRBD1 (6 bases). CDR1 and CDR2 (germline): SEHNR, FQNEAQ (reference sequence). The CDR3 extends over 14 amino acids. The germline V and J ends were trimmed by 6 bases and 7 bases, with 15 bases remaining between them. The CDR3 spells CASSPATGYGELFF. DNA for the CDR3: TGTGCCAGCAGTCCGGCGACAGGTTACGGGGAGCTGTTTTTT.

In this sample, this clone turned up once. This sequence joins TRBV28 and TRBJ1-2, with D hard to call. The CDR3 has 15 amino acids. The germline CDR1 and CDR2 sequences are MDHEN and SYDVKM. The germline V and J ends were trimmed by 6 bases and 4 bases, with 18 bases remaining between them. CDR3 coding DNA: TGTGCCAGCAGCTCAATGGGAGAGGGAGGCTATGGCTACACCTTC. Protein: CASSSMGEGGYGYTF.

The chain joins TRBV4-1 to TRBJ1-2; no firm D call. The CDR3 has 15 residues. Germline CDR1 MGHRA, CDR2 YSYEKL. Trimming removed 1 base from V and 3 bases from J, with 12 bases in between. Written as DNA, the CDR3 is TGCGCCAGCAGCCAAGCCCCCCGTTCGGACTATGGCTACACCTTC. It yields the protein CASSQAPRSDYGYTF.

The chain has TRBV4-2 and TRBJ2-3, with TRBD2 matching over 14 bases. Germline lookup yields CDR1 LGHNA and CDR2 YNFKEQ. There are 20 residues in the CDR3. V trimming: 4 bases; J trimming: 6 bases; junction bases outside the gene matches: 18. The CDR3 region has the DNA TGTGCCAGCAGCCCGCGCACGGGACTAGCGGGAGAGGGGTCCTACGATACGCAGTATTTT. Translated: CASSPRTGLAGEGSYDTQYF.

The J gene is TRBJ1-3, the V gene TRBV9; D possibly corresponds to TRBD1 (6 bases). Trimming left V 3 bases short and J 0 bases short, with 10 bases between. Per the germline V gene, CDR1 is SGDLS and CDR2 is YYNGEE. The CDR3 is 15 amino acids. Here the CDR3 reads CASSAGQPSGNTIYF. In DNA, the CDR3 is TGTGCCAGCAGCGCCGGACAGCCCTCTGGAAACACCATATATTTT.

The chain links TRBV13 to TRBJ1-6; TRBD1 aligns across 7 bases. The CDR3 covers 14 residues. Germline V gives CDR1 PRHDT, CDR2 FYEKMQ (reference sequence). After removal of 5 bases from V and 9 bases from J, the junction contained 7 bases not matched to a gene. The CDR3 is CASSTDRAGSPLHF. Written as DNA, the CDR3 is TGTGCCAGCAGCACAGACAGGGCAGGTTCACCCCTCCACTTT.

The V gene is TRBV19, the J gene TRBJ1-5; TRBD1 matches at 9 bases. From germline, CDR1 is LNHDA and CDR2 SQIVND (reference sequence). The CDR3 is 17 residues long. V was pared by 7 bases and J by 4 bases, with 14 bases of the junction left unmatched. CDR3 DNA sequence: TGTGCCAGTATGGAGTTAGGGGGGACAGGGTGGAATCAGCCCCAGCATTTT. It encodes CASMELGGTGWNQPQHF. The full variable domain, in which reference TRBV19 and TRBJ1-5 provide the parts outside the CDR3, is DGGITQSPKYLFRKEGQNVTLSCEQNLNHDAMYWYRQDPGQGLRLIYYSQIVNDFQKGDIAEGYSVSREKKESFPLTVTSAQKNPTAFYLCASMELGGTGWNQPQHFGDGTRLSIL.

This clone was recorded once. This rearrangement joins TRBV9 to TRBJ1-2; 9 bases map to TRBD1. CDR3 length: 17 amino acids. J lost 2 bases, V lost 6 bases, and 14 bases had no gene match. From germline, CDR1 is SGDLS and CDR2 YYNGEE. The CDR3 DNA sequence: TGTGCCAGCACGTTAGGGGGGTTCGGACAGGGGAACTATGGCTACACCTTC. Translated: CASTLGGFGQGNYGYTF.

This sequence joins TRBV7-8 and TRBJ1-4; D ambiguous. Germline CDR1 reads SGHVS; CDR2 reads FQNEAQ. This CDR3 has 15 residues. V lost 2 bases and J lost 5, with 12 bases in between. In DNA, the CDR3 is TGTGCCAGCAGCTTATTGAGGGAACTAAATGAAAAACTGTTTTTT. Its protein is CASSLLRELNEKLFF.

CDR3 nucleotide sequence: TGTGCCAGCAGCCTATATCTGACAGGGGAAGAGACCCAGTACTTC. It specifies CASSLYLTGEETQYF. This chain connects TRBV5-4 to TRBJ2-5; 8 bases align to TRBD1. This CDR3 spans 15 amino acids. V dropped 4 bases and J dropped 3; count of bases not matched to a gene: 8. Germline CDR1 is SGHNT and CDR2 is YYREEE (reference sequence).

The chain uses TRBV10-3 and TRBJ1-3, with 9 bases that match TRBD1. V was pared by 3 bases and J by 9 bases, with 12 bases of the junction left unmatched. Germline V gene lookup returns CDR1 ENHRY and CDR2 SYGVKD. The CDR3 has 16 residues. CDR3 region: CAISDRTGAGVGTIYF. As DNA, the CDR3 is TGTGCCATCAGTGACCGGACAGGGGCCGGTGTTGGCACCATATATTTT.